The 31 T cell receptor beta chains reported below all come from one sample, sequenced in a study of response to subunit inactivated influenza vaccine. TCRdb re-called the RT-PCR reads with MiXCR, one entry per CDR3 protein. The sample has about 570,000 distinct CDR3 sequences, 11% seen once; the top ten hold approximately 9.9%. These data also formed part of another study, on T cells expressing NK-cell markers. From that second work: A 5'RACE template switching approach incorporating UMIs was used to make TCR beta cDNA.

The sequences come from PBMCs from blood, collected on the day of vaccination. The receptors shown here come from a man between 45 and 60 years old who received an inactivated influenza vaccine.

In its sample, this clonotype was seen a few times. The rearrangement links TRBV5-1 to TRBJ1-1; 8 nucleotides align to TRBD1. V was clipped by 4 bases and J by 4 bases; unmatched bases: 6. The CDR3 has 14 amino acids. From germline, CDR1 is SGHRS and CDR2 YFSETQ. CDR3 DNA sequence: TGCGCCAGCAGCCTCAACACAGGGGGCACTGAAGCTTTCTTT. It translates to CASSLNTGGTEAFF. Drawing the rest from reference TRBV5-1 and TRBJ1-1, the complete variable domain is KAGVTQTPRYLIKTRGQQVTLSCSPISGHRSVSWYQQTPGQGLQFLFEYFSETQRNKGNFPGRFSGRQFSNSRSEMNVSTLELGDSALYLCASSLNTGGTEAFFGQGTRLTVV.

The CDR3 reads CASSLYLAGGIYEQYF. The CDR3 DNA follows: TGTGCCAGCAGCTTATATCTAGCGGGAGGGATCTACGAGCAGTACTTC. The genes are TRBV7-2 and TRBJ2-7; 12 positions agree with TRBD2. The CDR3 covers 16 residues. The V and J ends lost 2 bases and 3 bases, in that order; junction bases with no gene match: 5. Germline V gene data show CDR1 as SGHTA and CDR2 as FQGNSA.

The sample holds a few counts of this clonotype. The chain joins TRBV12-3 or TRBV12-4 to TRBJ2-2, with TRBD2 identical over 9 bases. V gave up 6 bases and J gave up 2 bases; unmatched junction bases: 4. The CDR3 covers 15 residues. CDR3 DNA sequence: TGTGCCAGCAGGAGTAGCGGGAGCAACACCGGGGAGCTGTTTTTT. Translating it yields CASRSSGSNTGELFF.

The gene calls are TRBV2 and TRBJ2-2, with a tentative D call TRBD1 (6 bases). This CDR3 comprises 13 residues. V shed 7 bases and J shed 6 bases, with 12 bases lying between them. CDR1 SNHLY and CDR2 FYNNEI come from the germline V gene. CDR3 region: CASNNRAAGELFF. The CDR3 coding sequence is TGTGCCAGCAACAACAGGGCTGCCGGGGAGCTGTTTTTT.

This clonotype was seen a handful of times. The CDR3 sequence: CSASAGILYEQYF. The CDR3, as DNA: TGCAGTGCTAGCGCCGGGATTCTCTACGAGCAGTACTTC. V usage is TRBV20-1 and J usage is TRBJ2-7; D is perhaps TRBD2 (5 bases). Germline V gene sequence: CDR1 DFQATT, CDR2 SNEGSKA (reference sequence). Trimming shortened V by 3 bases and J by 3 bases, and 12 bases separated the two germline ends. This CDR3 comprises 13 residues.

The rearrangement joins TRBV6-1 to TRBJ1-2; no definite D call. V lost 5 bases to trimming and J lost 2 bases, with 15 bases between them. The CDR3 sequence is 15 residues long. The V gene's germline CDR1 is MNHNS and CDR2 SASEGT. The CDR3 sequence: CASSLRSGRNYGYTF. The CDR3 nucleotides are TGTGCCAGCAGTCTAAGGTCCGGGAGGAACTATGGCTACACCTTC.

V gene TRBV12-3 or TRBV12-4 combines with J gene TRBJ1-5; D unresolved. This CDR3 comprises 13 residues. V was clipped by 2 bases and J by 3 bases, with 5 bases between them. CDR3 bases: TGTGCCAGCAGTTTAAGTATCAATCAGCCCCAGCATTTT. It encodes CASSLSINQPQHF.

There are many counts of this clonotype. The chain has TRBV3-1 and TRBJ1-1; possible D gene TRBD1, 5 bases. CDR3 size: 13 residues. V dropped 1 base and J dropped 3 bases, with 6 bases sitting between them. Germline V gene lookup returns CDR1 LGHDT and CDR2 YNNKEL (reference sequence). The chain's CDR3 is CASSQGGDTEAFF. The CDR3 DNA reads TGTGCCAGCAGCCAAGGGGGCGACACTGAAGCTTTCTTT.

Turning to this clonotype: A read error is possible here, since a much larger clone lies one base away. The chain's CDR3 is CATSANYFDKEQFF. In DNA, the CDR3 is TGTGCCACCAGTGCCAACTACTTTGACAAGGAGCAGTTCTTC. The chain employs TRBV24-1 and TRBJ2-1, with D uncertain. CDR1 is KGHDR, CDR2 SFDVKD, per germline. The CDR3 spans 14 residues.

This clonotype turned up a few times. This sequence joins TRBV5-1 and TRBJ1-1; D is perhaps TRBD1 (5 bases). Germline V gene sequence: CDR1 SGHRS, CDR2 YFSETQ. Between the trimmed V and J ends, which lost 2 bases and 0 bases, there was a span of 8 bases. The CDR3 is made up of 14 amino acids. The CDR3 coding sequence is TGCGCCAGCAGCTTACAGGCAATGAACACTGAAGCTTTCTTT. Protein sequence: CASSLQAMNTEAFF.

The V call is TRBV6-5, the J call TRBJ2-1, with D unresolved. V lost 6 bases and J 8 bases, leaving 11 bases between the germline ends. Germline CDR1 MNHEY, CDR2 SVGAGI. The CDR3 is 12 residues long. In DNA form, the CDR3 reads TGTGCCAGCAGCACAACGAACGATGAGCAGTTCTTC. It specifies CASSTTNDEQFF.

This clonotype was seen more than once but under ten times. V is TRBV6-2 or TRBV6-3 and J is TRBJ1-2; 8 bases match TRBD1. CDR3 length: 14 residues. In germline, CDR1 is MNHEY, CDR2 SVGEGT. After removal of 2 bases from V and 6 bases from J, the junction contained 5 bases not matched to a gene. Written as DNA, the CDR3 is TGTGCCAGCAGTTACATCGGACAGGGAAATGGCTACACCTTC. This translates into CASSYIGQGNGYTF.

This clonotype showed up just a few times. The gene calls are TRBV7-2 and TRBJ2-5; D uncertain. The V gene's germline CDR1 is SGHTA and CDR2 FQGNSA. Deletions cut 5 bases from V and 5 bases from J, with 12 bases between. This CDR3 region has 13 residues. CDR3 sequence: CASSPGYAETQYF. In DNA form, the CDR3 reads TGTGCCAGCAGCCCAGGTTATGCCGAGACCCAGTACTTC.

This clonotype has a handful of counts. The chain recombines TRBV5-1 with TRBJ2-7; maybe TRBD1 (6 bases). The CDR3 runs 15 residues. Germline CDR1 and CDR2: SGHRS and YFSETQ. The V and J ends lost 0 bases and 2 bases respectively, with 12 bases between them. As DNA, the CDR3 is TGCGCCAGCAGCTTGGAACGGACAGCAACCTACGAGCAGTACTTC. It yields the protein CASSLERTATYEQYF.

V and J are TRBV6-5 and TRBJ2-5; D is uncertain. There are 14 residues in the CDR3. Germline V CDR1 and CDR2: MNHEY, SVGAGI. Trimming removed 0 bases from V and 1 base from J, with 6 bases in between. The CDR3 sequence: CASSYSAPQETQYF. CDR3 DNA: TGTGCCAGCAGTTACTCGGCTCCCCAAGAGACCCAGTACTTC.

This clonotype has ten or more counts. The CDR3 coding sequence is TGCGCCAGCAGCGCAGAGACAGATACGCAGTATTTT. This encodes CASSAETDTQYF. The genes are TRBV5-1 and TRBJ2-3; unclear D gene. Germline CDR1 reads SGHRS; CDR2 reads YFSETQ. The CDR3 sequence is 12 residues long. Trimming pared 4 bases from V and 3 bases from J, leaving 6 bases between.

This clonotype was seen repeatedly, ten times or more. CDR3 amino acids: CASSLDRGGRNEQFF. The CDR3 coding sequence is TGTGCCAGCAGCCTGGACAGGGGAGGTCGCAATGAGCAGTTCTTC. V gene TRBV11-1 combines with J gene TRBJ2-1; 9 nucleotides line up with TRBD1. This CDR3 is built from 15 residues. Germline assignment: CDR1 SGHAT and CDR2 FQDESV (reference sequence). After removal of 5 bases from V and 6 bases from J, the junction contained 8 bases not matched to a gene.

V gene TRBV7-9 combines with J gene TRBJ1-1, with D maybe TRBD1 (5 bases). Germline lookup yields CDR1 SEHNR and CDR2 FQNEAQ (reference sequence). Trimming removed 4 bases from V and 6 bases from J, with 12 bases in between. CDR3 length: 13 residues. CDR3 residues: CASSSEGLSEAFF. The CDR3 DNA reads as TGTGCCAGCAGCTCGGAGGGGCTGTCTGAAGCTTTCTTT.

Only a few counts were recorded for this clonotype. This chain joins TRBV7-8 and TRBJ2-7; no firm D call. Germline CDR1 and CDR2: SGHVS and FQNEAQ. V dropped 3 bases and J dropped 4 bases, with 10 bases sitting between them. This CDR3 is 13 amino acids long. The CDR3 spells CASSFDPRYEQYF. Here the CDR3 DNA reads TGTGCCAGCAGCTTTGACCCTCGGTACGAGCAGTACTTC.

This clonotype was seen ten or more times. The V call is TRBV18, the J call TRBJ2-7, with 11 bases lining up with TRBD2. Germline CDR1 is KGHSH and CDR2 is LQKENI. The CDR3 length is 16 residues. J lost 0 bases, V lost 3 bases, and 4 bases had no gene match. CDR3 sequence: CASSPTSGTSSYEQYF. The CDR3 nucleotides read TGTGCCAGCTCACCGACTAGCGGGACGAGCTCCTACGAGCAGTACTTC.

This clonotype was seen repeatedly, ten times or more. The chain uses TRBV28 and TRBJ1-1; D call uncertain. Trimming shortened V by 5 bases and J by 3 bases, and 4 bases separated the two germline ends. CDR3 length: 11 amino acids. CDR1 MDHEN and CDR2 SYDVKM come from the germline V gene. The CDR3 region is CASSRYTEAFF. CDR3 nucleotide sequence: TGTGCCAGCAGTCGATACACTGAAGCTTTCTTT.

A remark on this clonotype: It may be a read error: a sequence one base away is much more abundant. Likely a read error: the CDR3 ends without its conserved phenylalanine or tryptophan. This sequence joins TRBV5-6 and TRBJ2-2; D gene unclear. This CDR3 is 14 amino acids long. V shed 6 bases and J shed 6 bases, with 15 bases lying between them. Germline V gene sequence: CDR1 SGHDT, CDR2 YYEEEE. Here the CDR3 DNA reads TGTGCCAGCAAGGTCACTCCGCAGGCCGGGGAGCTGTTTTCT. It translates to CASKVTPQAGELFS.

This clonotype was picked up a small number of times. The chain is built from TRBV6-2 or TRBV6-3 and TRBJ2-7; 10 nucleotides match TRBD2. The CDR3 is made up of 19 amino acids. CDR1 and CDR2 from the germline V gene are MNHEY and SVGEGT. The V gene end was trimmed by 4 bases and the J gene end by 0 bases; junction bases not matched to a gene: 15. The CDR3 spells CASSFRRLAGVSSSYEQYF. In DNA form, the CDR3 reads TGTGCCAGCAGTTTCCGACGACTAGCGGGTGTTTCGAGCTCCTACGAGCAGTACTTC.

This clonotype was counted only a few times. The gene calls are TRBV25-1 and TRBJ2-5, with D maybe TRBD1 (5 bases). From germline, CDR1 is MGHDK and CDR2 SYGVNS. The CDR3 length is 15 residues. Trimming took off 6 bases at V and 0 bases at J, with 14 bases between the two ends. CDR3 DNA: TGTGCCAGCAGCCGGACAAGAACGTACCAAGAGACCCAGTACTTC. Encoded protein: CASSRTRTYQETQYF.

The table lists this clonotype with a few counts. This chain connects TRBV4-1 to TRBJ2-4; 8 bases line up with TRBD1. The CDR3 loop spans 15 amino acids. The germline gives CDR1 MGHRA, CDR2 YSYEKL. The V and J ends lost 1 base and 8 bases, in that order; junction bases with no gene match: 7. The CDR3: CASSQVAGGQDIQYF. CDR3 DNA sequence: TGCGCCAGCAGCCAAGTCGCAGGGGGCCAGGACATTCAGTACTTC.

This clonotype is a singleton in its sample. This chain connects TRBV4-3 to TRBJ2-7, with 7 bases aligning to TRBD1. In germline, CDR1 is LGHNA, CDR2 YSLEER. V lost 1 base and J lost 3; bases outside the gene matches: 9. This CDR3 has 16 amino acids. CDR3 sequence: CASSQVYPAGGYEQYF. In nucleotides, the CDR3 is TGCGCCAGCAGCCAAGTTTATCCGGCAGGGGGCTACGAGCAGTACTTC.

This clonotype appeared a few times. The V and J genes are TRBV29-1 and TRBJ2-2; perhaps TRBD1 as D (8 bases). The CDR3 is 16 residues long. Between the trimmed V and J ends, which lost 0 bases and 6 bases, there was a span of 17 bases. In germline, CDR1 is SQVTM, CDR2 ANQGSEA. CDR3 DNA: TGCAGCGTTGAAGATTGGAACAGGGGGGGCCCCGGGGAGCTGTTTTTT. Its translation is CSVEDWNRGGPGELFF.

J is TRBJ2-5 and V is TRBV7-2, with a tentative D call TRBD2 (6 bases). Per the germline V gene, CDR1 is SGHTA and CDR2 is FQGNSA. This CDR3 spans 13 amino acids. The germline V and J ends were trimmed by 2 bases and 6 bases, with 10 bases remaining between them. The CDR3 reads CASSLHLAKTQYF. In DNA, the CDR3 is TGTGCCAGCAGCTTACATCTAGCGAAGACCCAGTACTTC.

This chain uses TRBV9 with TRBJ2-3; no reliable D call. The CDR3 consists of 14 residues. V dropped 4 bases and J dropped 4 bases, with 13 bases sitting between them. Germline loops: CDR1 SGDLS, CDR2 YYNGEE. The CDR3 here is CASSTGPGPDTQYF. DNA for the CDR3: TGTGCCAGCAGCACCGGGCCCGGCCCAGATACGCAGTATTTT.

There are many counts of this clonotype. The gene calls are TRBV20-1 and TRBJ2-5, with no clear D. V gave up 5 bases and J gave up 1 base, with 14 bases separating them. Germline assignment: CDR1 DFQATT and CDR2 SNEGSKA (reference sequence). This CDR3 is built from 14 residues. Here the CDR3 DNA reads TGCAGTGCTCCTAGATGGGTCACCCAAGAGACCCAGTACTTC. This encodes CSAPRWVTQETQYF.

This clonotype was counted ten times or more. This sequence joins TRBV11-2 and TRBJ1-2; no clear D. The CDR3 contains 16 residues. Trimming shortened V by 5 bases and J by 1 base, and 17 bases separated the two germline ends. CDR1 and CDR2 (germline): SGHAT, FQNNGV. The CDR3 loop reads CASSERTGSFNYGYTF. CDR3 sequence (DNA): TGTGCCAGCAGCGAGAGGACGGGCAGTTTTAACTATGGCTACACCTTC.